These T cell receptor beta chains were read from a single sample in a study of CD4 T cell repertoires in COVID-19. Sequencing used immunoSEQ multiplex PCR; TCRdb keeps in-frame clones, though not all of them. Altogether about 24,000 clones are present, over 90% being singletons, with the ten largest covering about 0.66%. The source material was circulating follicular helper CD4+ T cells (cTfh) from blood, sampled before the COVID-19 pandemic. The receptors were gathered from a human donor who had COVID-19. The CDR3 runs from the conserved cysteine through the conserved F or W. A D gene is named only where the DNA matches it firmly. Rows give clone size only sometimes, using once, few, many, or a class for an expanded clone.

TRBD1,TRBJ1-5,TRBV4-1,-,TGCGCCAGCAGCCAAGAACAGGGGAATCAGCCCCAGCATTTT,CASSQEQGNQPQHF
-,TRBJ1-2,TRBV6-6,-,TGTGCCAGCGGCCTTCGTCAGGGGAACTATGGCTACACCTTC,CASGLRQGNYGYTF
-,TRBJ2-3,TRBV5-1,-,TGCGCCAGCAGCTCTGGACTGAGCACAGATACGCAGTATTTT,CASSSGLSTDTQYF
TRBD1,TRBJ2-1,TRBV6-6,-,TGTGCCAGCAGCGCCGGGACAGGGGGCGGCAATGAGCAGTTCTTC,CASSAGTGGGNEQFF
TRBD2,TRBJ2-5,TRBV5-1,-,TGCGCCAGCAGCGTGGCTAGCGGGAGTTGGGAGACCCAGTACTTC,CASSVASGSWETQYF
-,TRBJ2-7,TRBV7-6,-,TGTGCCAGCAGCCCAAAGGCGGGTCAGGACTACGAGCAGTACTTC,CASSPKAGQDYEQYF
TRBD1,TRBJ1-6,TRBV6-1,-,TGTGCCAGCAGTGGGACAGGGCCAATTGATTCACCCCTCCACTTT,CASSGTGPIDSPLHF
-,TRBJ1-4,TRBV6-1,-,TGTGCCAGCAGTAACAGGGTAGGGAATGAAAAACTGTTTTTT,CASSNRVGNEKLFF
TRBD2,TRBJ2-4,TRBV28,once,TGTGCCAGCAGTCGCCTGGTTTCCGGGAGGGTAAACATTCAGTACTTC,CASSRLVSGRVNIQYF
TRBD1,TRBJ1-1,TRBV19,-,TGTGCCAGTAAACGGGGACAGGGACCCGGGAACACTGAAGCTTTCTTT,CASKRGQGPGNTEAFF
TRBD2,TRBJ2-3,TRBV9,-,TGTGCCAGCAGCACCCGGACTAGCGGGGGGGCAGATACGCAGTATTTT,CASSTRTSGGADTQYF
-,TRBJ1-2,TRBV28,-,TGTGCCAGCAGTTATAGGGGCGAGGGCTACACCTTC,CASSYRGEGYTF
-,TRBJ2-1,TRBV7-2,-,TGTGCCAGCAGCTTAGACCTAAAATCCTACAATGAGCAGTTCTTC,CASSLDLKSYNEQFF
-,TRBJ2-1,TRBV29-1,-,TGCAGCGTACTGGGTTCTCCAGGGGCACATTACAATGAGCAGTTCTTC,CSVLGSPGAHYNEQFF
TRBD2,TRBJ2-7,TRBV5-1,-,TGCGCCAGCAGTCTGGGACTAGCGGGAGACGAGCAGTACTTC,CASSLGLAGDEQYF
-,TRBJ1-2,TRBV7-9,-,TGTGCCAGCAGCCGCACAATAACTAACTATGGCTACACCTTC,CASSRTITNYGYTF
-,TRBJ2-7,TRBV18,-,TGTGCCAGCTCACCTCGGGACATGGGCCGCGAGCAGTACTTC,CASSPRDMGREQYF
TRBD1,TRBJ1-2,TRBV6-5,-,TGTGCCAGTCGGACAGGGGGCTATGGCTACACCTTC,CASRTGGYGYTF
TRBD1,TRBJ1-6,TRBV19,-,TGTGCCAGTAGTCCATCGGACAGGGGTACACCCCTCCACTTT,CASSPSDRGTPLHF
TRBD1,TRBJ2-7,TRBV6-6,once,TGTGCCAGCAGTGCAGGGACAGGGTGGGCCTACGAGCAGTACTTC,CASSAGTGWAYEQYF
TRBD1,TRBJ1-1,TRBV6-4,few,TGTGCCAGCAGCCAACAGGGGATGAACACTGAAGCTTTCTTT,CASSQQGMNTEAFF
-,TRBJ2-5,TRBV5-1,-,TGCGCCAGCAGCTCAGGTGACAGTCAAGAGACCCAGTACTTC,CASSSGDSQETQYF
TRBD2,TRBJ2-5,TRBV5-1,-,TGCGCCAGCAGCTGGACTAGGGGAGAGACCCAGTACTTC,CASSWTRGETQYF
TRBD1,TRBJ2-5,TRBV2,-,TGTGCCAGCAACGGCGGACAGGGTGAGACCCAGTACTTC,CASNGGQGETQYF
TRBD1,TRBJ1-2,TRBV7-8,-,TGTGCCAGCAGCAAAGGACAGGGGGGTGGCTACACCTTC,CASSKGQGGGYTF
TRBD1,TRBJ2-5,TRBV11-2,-,TGTGCCAGCAGCTTACAGGGGGCAACAGAGACCCAGTACTTC,CASSLQGATETQYF
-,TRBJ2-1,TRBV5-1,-,TGCGCCAGCAGCTTGGTGTCGGCTAGTGCGTACAATGAGCAGTTCTTC,CASSLVSASAYNEQFF
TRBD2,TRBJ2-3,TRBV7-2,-,TGTGCCAGCAGCTCCACTCAGCGGGGGGGCCCAGATACGCAGTATTTT,CASSSTQRGGPDTQYF
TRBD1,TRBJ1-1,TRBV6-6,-,TGTGCCAGCAGTTCGCCTCGACAGGGGTGGTACACTGAAGCTTTCTTT,CASSSPRQGWYTEAFF
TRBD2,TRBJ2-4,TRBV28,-,TGTGCCACCGGGAGGGTTTCAAACATTCAGTACTTC,CATGRVSNIQYF
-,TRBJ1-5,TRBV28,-,TGTGCCAGCATTTCGGCCGCAGGGACTTACCAGCCCCAGCATTTT,CASISAAGTYQPQHF
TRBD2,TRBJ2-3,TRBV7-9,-,TGTGCCAGCAGCTCCGGGCACGGGGCGGGGGGTTCCACAGATACGCAGTATTTT,CASSSGHGAGGSTDTQYF
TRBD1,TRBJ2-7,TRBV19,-,TGTGCCAGTAGCCAAACACGGACAGGGGGAGAAGAGCAGTACTTC,CASSQTRTGGEEQYF
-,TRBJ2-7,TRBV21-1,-,TGTGCCAGCAGCATCGTCAGGGGCGAGCAGTACTTC,CASSIVRGEQYF
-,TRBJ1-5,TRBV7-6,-,TGTGCCAGCAGCGGAGGGGTTGGAGGTCAGCCCCAGCATTTT,CASSGGVGGQPQHF
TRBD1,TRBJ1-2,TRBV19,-,TGTGCCAGTACCACCCAGATAACGGGACAGGGGGCGCTTAACTATGGCTACACCTTC,CASTTQITGQGALNYGYTF
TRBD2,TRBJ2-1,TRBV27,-,TGTGCCAGCAGTTTATGGGGTAGCGGGAGGATCTACAATGAGCAGTTCTTC,CASSLWGSGRIYNEQFF
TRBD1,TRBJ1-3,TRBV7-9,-,TGTGCCAGCGGCAGGACAGGGTCTGGAAACACCATATATTTT,CASGRTGSGNTIYF
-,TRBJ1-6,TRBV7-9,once,TGTGCCAGCAGCTTAGTAGGGGCTGGGAATTCACCCCTCCACTTT,CASSLVGAGNSPLHF
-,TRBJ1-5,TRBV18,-,TGTGCCAGCTCCTCTAACAGGGCAGATAGCAATCAGCCCCAGCATTTT,CASSSNRADSNQPQHF
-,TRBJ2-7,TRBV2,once,TGTGCCAGCAGTGGGGGTCAGGGGCGGATGTACGAGCAGTACTTC,CASSGGQGRMYEQYF
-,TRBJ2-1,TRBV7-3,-,TGTGCCAGCAGCTTAACAGGGCAGGGTAACAATGAGCAGTTCTTC,CASSLTGQGNNEQFF
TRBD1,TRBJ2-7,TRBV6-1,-,TGTGCCAGCAGTTTACCGGGACAGGGGCAGAACGAGCAGTACTTC,CASSLPGQGQNEQYF
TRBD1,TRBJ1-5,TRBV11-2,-,TGTGCCAGCAGCCCGCGGACAGGTCGGAGCAATCAGCCCCAGCATTTT,CASSPRTGRSNQPQHF
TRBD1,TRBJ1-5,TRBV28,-,TGTGCCAGCAGTACACCACAGGGGGCAGGTCAGCCCCAGCATTTT,CASSTPQGAGQPQHF
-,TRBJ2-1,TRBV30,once,TGTGCCTGGAGTGTAAAGCCGGGGGAGCAGTTCTTC,CAWSVKPGEQFF
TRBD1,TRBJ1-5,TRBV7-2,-,TGTGCCAGCAGCTCGGGTAAGACAGGGTTCGAACAGCCCCAGCATTTT,CASSSGKTGFEQPQHF
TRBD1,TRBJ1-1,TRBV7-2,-,TGTGCCAGCAGCTTGACAGGGTTGAACACTGAAGCTTTCTTT,CASSLTGLNTEAFF
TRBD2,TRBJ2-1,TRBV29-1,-,TGCAGCGTCGACGACGGGACTAGCTCCTACAATGAGCAGTTCTTC,CSVDDGTSSYNEQFF
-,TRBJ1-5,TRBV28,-,TGTGCCAGCAGTTCCGGGAGCGGTGGTGTGAGGACCCAGCATTTT,CASSSGSGGVRTQHF
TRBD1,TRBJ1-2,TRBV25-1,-,TGTGCCAGCAGTGCCCAAGACAGGGTCGGCTACACCTTC,CASSAQDRVGYTF
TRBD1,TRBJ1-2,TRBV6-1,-,TGTGCCAGCTCCTCCGGGACAGGGGCATTTGGCTACACCTTC,CASSSGTGAFGYTF
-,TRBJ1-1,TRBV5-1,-,TGCGCCAGCAGCTTGGGACAGGCCCTGAACACTGAAGCTTTCTTT,CASSLGQALNTEAFF
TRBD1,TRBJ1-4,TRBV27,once,TGTGCCAGCAGTTTAGGACAGGGTTCGGCTAATGAAAAACTGTTTTTT,CASSLGQGSANEKLFF